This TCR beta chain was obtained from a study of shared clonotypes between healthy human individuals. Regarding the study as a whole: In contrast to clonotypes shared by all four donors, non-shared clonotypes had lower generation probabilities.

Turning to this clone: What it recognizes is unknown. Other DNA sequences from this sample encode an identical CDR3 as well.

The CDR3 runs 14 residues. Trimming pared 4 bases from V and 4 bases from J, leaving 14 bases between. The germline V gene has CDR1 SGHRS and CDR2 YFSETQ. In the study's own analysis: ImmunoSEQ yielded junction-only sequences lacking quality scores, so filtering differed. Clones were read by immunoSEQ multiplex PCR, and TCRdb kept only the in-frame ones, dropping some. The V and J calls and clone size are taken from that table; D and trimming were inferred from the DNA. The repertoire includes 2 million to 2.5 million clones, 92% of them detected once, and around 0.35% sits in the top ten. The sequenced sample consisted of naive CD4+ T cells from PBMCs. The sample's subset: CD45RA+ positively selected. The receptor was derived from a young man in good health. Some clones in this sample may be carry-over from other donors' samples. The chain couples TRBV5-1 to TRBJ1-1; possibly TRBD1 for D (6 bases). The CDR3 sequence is CASSTQGGGTEAFF. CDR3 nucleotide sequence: TGCGCCAGCAGCACACAGGGAGGGGGCACTGAAGCTTTCTTT.